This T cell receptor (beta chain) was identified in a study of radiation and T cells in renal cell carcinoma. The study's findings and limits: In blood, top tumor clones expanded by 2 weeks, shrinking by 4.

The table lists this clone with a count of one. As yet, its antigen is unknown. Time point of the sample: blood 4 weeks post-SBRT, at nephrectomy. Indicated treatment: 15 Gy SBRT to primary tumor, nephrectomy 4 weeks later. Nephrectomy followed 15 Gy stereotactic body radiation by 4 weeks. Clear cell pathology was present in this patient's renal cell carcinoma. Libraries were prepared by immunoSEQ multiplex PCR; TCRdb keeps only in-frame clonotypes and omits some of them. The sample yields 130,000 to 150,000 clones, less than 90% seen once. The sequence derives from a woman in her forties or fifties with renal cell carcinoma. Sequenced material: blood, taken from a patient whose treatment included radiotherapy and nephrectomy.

The CDR3 loop reads CASSQDRYGQGVFYNEQFF. CDR3 DNA: TGCGCCAGCAGCCAAGATAGGTATGGACAGGGGGTTTTCTACAATGAGCAGTTCTTC. This sequence joins TRBV4-1 and TRBJ2-1, with 10 bases aligning to TRBD1. Germline V gives CDR1 MGHRA, CDR2 YSYEKL. The CDR3 length is 19 residues. V shed 0 bases and J 3 bases; nucleotides not matched to a gene: 11.